The present T cell receptor beta chain was sequenced within a study of identical twins. Findings and limits, study-wide: Invariant MAIT and iNKT cells are populations that could partly confound zero-insertion analyses. Rather than following the same donors, the conclusions depended on cross-sectional statistical analysis.

MiXCR was run by TCRdb on the 5' RACE reads, yielding one entry per CDR3 protein. The repertoire holds some 330,000 distinct CDR3 sequences, 9% seen once, with over 7% in the top ten. Germline values: CDR1 SGHRS, CDR2 YFSETQ. The CDR3 is 15 residues long. Trimming cost V 2 bases and J 7 bases; bases outside gene matches: 9. This clonotype was counted only a few times. Its antigen remains unknown. This sequence originates from a woman aged 50 to 60 in good health. The V and J genes are TRBV5-1 and TRBJ1-1, with TRBD1 matching 9 bases. Sequenced: naive T cells sorted from blood. The CDR3 loop is CASSFHPGQGNEAFF. The CDR3, as DNA: TGCGCCAGCAGCTTCCATCCGGGACAGGGCAATGAAGCTTTCTTT.